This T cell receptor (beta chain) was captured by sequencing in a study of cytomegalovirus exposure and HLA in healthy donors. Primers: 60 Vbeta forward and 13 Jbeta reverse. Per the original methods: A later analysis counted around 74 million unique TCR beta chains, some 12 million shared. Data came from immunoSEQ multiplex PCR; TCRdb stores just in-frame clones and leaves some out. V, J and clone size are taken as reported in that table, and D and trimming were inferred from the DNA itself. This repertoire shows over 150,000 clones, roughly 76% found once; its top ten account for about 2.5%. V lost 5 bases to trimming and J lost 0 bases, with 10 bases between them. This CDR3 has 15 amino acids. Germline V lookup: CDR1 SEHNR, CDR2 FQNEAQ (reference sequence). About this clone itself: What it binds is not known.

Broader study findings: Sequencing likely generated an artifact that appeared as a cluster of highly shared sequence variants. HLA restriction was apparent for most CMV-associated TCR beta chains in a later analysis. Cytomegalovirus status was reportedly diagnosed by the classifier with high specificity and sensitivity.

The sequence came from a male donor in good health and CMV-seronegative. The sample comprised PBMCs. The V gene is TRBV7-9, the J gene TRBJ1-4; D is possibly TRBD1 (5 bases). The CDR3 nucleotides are TGTGCCAGCAGCCCACAGGTGGCAACTAATGAAAAACTGTTTTTT. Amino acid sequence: CASSPQVATNEKLFF.